This T cell receptor (beta chain) was identified in a study of blood T cell repertoires in COVID-19. Study-wide context: T cells, B-cell-depleted T cells, or PBMCs provided the cDNA or gDNA that served as material.

V was clipped by 5 bases and J by 13 bases; unmatched bases: 11. Germline V gene sequence: CDR1 SGHAT, CDR2 FQNNGV. This CDR3 is 15 amino acids long. In the original analysis: Estimation of nucleated cell counts relied on the amplification of reference gene primers. Sequenced by immunoSEQ multiplex PCR; TCRdb stores in-frame clones only, minus some. V and J calls and clone size come straight from that table; D and trimming were deduced from the DNA. The sample has about 170,000 clones, about four fifths seen once. Seattle patients were enrolled during active infection and followed longitudinally. The chain employs TRBV11-2 and TRBJ1-6; 10 bases are shared with TRBD1. This receptor was taken from an elderly woman with COVID-19, enrolled during active disease. Sequencing was performed on peripheral blood. The DNA for the CDR3 is TGTGCCAGCAGCAGCGGGACAGGGGACATTTCCCCCCTCCACTTT. Translation gives CASSSGTGDISPLHF.